Below, 23 T cell receptor beta chains from the same sample are listed, as sequenced in a study of tumor-infiltrating lymphocytes in primary liver carcinoma. Both RNA and DNA were isolated together from about 21-30 mg of bulk tissue that had not been sorted. Reverse transcription of approximately 520 ng total RNA with a constant-region primer produced TCR beta cDNA. ARM-PCR, slightly modified, supplied the TCR beta libraries through three nested multiplex PCR rounds. The first two PCR rounds used TRBV1-TRBV30 primers with a Cbeta primer, nine to eleven cycles each. In TCRdb, the multiplex PCR reads were re-called with MiXCR into one record per CDR3 protein. The data contain almost 55,000 distinct CDR3 sequences, roughly 77% of them singletons. Input material: liver tumor tissue from sampling region 2. Subset given: tumor region T2, inferior pole. These receptors originate from a man aged 35 to 55 with primary liver carcinoma and hepatitis B virus infection.

On this clonotype itself: The junction departs from the called germline gene at one end, perhaps through a read error. The rearrangement uses TRBV13 and TRBJ2-7; no clear D gene. The length of the CDR3 is 11 residues. In germline, CDR1 is PRHDT, CDR2 FYEKMQ (reference sequence). The CDR3: CGSNLKGEQYF. In DNA form, the CDR3 reads TGTGGCAGCAACTTGAAGGGCGAGCAGTACTTC.

As to this clonotype: A clone one base away is much larger, so this may be a read error. This chain uses TRBV7-9 with TRBJ2-6; 8 bases fit TRBD1. CDR1 and CDR2 (germline): SEHNR, FQNEAQ (reference sequence). The CDR3 length is 16 residues. CDR3 coding DNA: TGTGCCAGCAGCTTGGGACAGGTGCTTGGGACCAACGTCCTGACTTTC. It is translated as CASSLGQVLGTNVLTF.

This clonotype was seen many times. J is TRBJ1-5 and V is TRBV6-5; D is uncertain. Germline V gene data show CDR1 as MNHEY and CDR2 as SVGAGI. The CDR3 is 14 amino acids. V was trimmed by 0 bases and J by 9 bases, leaving 12 bases between them. DNA for the CDR3: TGTGCCAGCAGTTACTCAGTAGGGATGCCGCCCCAGCATTTT. It encodes CASSYSVGMPPQHF.

Only one count was recorded for this clonotype. The junction departs from germline at one end; a sequencing error may be responsible. The rearrangement links TRBV11-2 to TRBJ2-3; D call uncertain. Germline V gene lookup returns CDR1 SGHAT and CDR2 FQNNGV. CDR3 length: 20 residues. Here the CDR3 reads CVSSPDDPVQITRSTDTQYF. CDR3 DNA: TGTGTCAGCAGCCCCGATGACCCCGTGCAGATAACGAGAAGCACAGATACGCAGTATTTT.

For this clonotype: A read error may account for a junction end that differs from germline. The gene calls are TRBV29-1 and TRBJ2-1; possibly TRBD2 for D (5 bases). Per germline, CDR1 SQVTM and CDR2 ANQGSEA. The CDR3 has 14 residues. The CDR3 sequence is CSIDGLEGVNEQFF. CDR3 nucleotides: TGCAGCATTGATGGGCTAGAGGGAGTCAATGAGCAGTTCTTC.

This chain connects TRBV28 to TRBJ2-3, with 7 nucleotides matching TRBD2. CDR3 size: 18 residues. With V trimmed by 7 bases and J by 0 bases, 16 bases remained unmatched. Germline V gene sequence: CDR1 MDHEN, CDR2 SYDVKM. The CDR3 spells CASNSSIAGPISTDTQYF. CDR3 coding DNA: TGTGCCAGCAATTCTTCAATAGCGGGTCCAATTAGCACAGATACGCAGTATTTT.

For this clonotype: At one end the junction does not follow the germline gene, possibly because of a read error. Here the CDR3 reads CTSSTGGRRGEEKLFF. CDR3 coding DNA: TGTACCAGCAGTACCGGGGGACGCCGGGGAGAAGAAAAACTGTTCTTT. This chain joins TRBV6-6 and TRBJ1-4, with a tentative D call TRBD1 (5 bases). Germline CDR1 and CDR2: MNHNY and SVGAGI (reference sequence). The CDR3 extends over 16 amino acids.

A note on this clonotype: A read error may be the cause here, since a much bigger clone is one base away. The genes are TRBV7-9 and TRBJ2-1; unclear D gene. Germline V gene lookup returns CDR1 SEHNR and CDR2 FQNEAQ (reference sequence). The CDR3 consists of 12 residues. This CDR3 reads CASSLLDQFSIF. CDR3 in DNA: TGTGCCAGCAGCCTCTTAGATCAGTTCTCCATCTTC.

Of note for this clonotype: Sequence at one end of the junction differs from germline and may be a read error. The rearrangement joins TRBV12-3 or TRBV12-4 to TRBJ2-5; D call uncertain. The CDR3 contains 11 residues. The CDR3 bases are TGTGTCAGCAGCAGGCAAGAGACCCAGTACTTC. This sequence encodes CVSSRQETQYF.

Details on this clonotype: No conserved phenylalanine or tryptophan is present at the end of the CDR3, so a read error is the likely explanation. This rearrangement joins TRBV11-2 to TRBJ2-7; TRBD2 agrees at 13 bases. The CDR3 extends over 18 amino acids. Germline values: CDR1 SGHAT, CDR2 FQNNGV. The V and J ends lost 2 bases and 1 base, in that order; junction bases with no gene match: 8. Written as DNA, the CDR3 is TGTGCCAGCAGCTTACGATTAGAACTAGCGGGAGGGTCCTACGAGCAGTACTCC. The encoded protein is CASSLRLELAGGSYEQYS.

With regard to this clonotype: Germline is not matched at one junction end, which may reflect a read error. The chain uses TRBV6-1 and TRBJ2-3; 7 bases are a match to TRBD2. The CDR3 runs to 16 residues. Germline V gene data show CDR1 as MNHNS and CDR2 as SASEGT. CDR3 residues: CDSSQLAGLTIDTQYF. The CDR3 DNA reads as TGTGACAGCAGTCAATTAGCGGGTTTAACCATAGATACGCAATATTTT.

The V call is TRBV11-1, the J call TRBJ2-1; 14 bases align to TRBD2. CDR1 SGHAT and CDR2 FQDESV come from the germline V gene (reference sequence). CDR3 length: 17 amino acids. The CDR3, as DNA: TGTGGGAGCAGCCTGGGACTAGCGGGAGAAGTTGACAGTGAGCAGTTCTTC. It codes for CGSSLGLAGEVDSEQFF. The variable domain in full, with the rest retrieved from reference TRBV11-1 and TRBJ2-1, is EAEVAQSPRYKITEKSQAVAFWCDPISGHATLYWYRQILGQGPELLVQFQDESVVDDSQLPKDRFSAERLKGVDSTLKIQPAELGDSAMYLCGSSLGLAGEVDSEQFFGPGTRLTVL.

On this clonotype itself: It may be a read error: a sequence one base away is much more abundant. The chain recombines TRBV6-1 with TRBJ2-7, with TRBD1 as a possible D gene (6 bases). Looked up from germline, CDR1 is MNHNS and CDR2 is SASEGT. The CDR3 consists of 15 residues. Trimming took off 6 bases at V and 2 bases at J, with 17 bases between the two ends. The CDR3 sequence: CASSNVDRNPYEQYF. DNA for the CDR3: TGTGCCAGCAGCAACGTCGACAGGAACCCCTACGAGCAGTACTTC.

This clonotype was seen only once. At one end the junction does not follow the germline gene, possibly because of a read error. The chain recombines TRBV6-1 with TRBJ1-5; no reliable D call. In germline, CDR1 is MNHNS, CDR2 SASEGT. The CDR3 consists of 14 residues. CDR3 in DNA: TGTGCCTGCAGTGTGGAGGCTGGCGTTGAACCCCAGCATTTT. This codes for CACSVEAGVEPQHF.

The rearrangement uses TRBV6-1 and TRBJ2-7; D is perhaps TRBD2 (5 bases). With 6 bases removed from V and 5 bases from J, the gap between germline ends came to 14 bases. The CDR3 is 13 residues long. Germline lookup yields CDR1 MNHNS and CDR2 SASEGT. The CDR3 is CASRYANGDEQYF. In nucleotides, the CDR3 is TGTGCCAGCAGGTATGCTAACGGGGACGAGCAGTACTTC.

This clonotype was seen ten or more times. This chain connects TRBV10-3 to TRBJ1-2; D not certain. Looked up from germline, CDR1 is ENHRY and CDR2 is SYGVKD. CDR3 length: 14 amino acids. Between the trimmed V and J ends, which lost 6 bases and 4 bases, there was a span of 15 bases. The CDR3, as DNA: TGTGCCATCAGAGACGCCGGGTCCTTCTATGGCTACACCTTC. It translates to CAIRDAGSFYGYTF.

In the case of this clonotype: At one end, the junction sequence differs from germline, possibly due to a read error. The rearrangement uses TRBV28 and TRBJ2-3; tentatively, D is TRBD2 (5 bases). This CDR3 is 14 amino acids long. Per the germline V gene, CDR1 is MDHEN and CDR2 is SYDVKM. The CDR3 DNA reads TGCGCCATCAGTTTCCTTAGCGGCACAGATACGCAGTATTTT. It specifies CAISFLSGTDTQYF. The full variable domain, rest sourced from reference TRBV28 and TRBJ2-3, is DVKVTQSSRYLVKRTGEKVFLECVQDMDHENMFWYRQDPGLGLRLIYFSYDVKMKEKGDIPEGYSVSREKKERFSLILESASTNQTSMYLCAISFLSGTDTQYFGPGTRLTVL.

This clonotype appeared many times. The rearrangement joins TRBV28 to TRBJ1-1; no clear D. The CDR3 covers 14 residues. V was clipped by 5 bases and J by 0 bases, with 10 bases between them. Germline CDR1 and CDR2: MDHEN and SYDVKM. Here the CDR3 reads CASSVAGVNTEAFF. CDR3 nucleotides: TGTGCCAGCAGTGTGGCGGGCGTGAACACTGAAGCTTTCTTT.

This clonotype was seen at least ten times. J is TRBJ1-1 and V is TRBV28; TRBD1 matches at 8 bases. J gave up 1 base and V 4 bases, and 2 bases lay outside the gene matches. CDR3 length: 14 residues. Germline lookup yields CDR1 MDHEN and CDR2 SYDVKM. In DNA, the CDR3 is TGTGCCAGCAGTTCTGGACAGGGGAACACTGAAGCTTTCTTT. This gives the protein CASSSGQGNTEAFF.

A word on this clonotype: A read error is likely, as this CDR3 ends without the conserved phenylalanine or tryptophan. No DNA is shown, since the ends of the CDR3 on it are uncertain; the CDR3 is the one TCRdb lists. This chain uses TRBV11-2 with TRBJ2-5; TRBD2 reflects the table's D call only, with no check against the DNA. In germline, CDR1 is SGHAT, CDR2 FQNNGV. 14 amino acids form the CDR3, both terminal residues included. CDR3 in amino acids: CASGFGFLGTPFTL.

This sequence joins TRBV11-2 and TRBJ1-1; D remains ambiguous. The CDR3 consists of 16 residues. V dropped 3 bases and J dropped 14 bases, with 28 bases sitting between them. The germline gives CDR1 SGHAT, CDR2 FQNNGV. CDR3 residues: CASSFDLSGRVAGAFF. The CDR3 bases are TGTGCCAGCAGCTTCGATTTGAGCGGAAGAGTCGCTGGAGCCTTCTTT.

Note on this clonotype: An end of the junction does not agree with germline; a read error may underlie this. This chain uses TRBV5-1 with TRBJ1-1; the D is unclear. This CDR3 region has 13 residues. Germline loops: CDR1 SGHRS, CDR2 YFSETQ. CDR3 loop: CTSSSVANTEAFF. DNA for the CDR3: TGCACCAGCAGCTCCGTGGCCAACACTGAAGCTTTCTTT.

This clonotype appeared many times. The chain combines TRBV13 with TRBJ2-7; D unresolved. The germline V and J ends were trimmed by 5 bases and 7 bases, with 12 bases remaining between them. The CDR3 has 12 amino acids. Germline-derived CDR1 and CDR2 are PRHDT and FYEKMQ (reference sequence). In DNA form, the CDR3 reads TGTGCCAGCAGCATGCTGAAGAATGAGCAGTACTTC. Its translation: CASSMLKNEQYF.